These 3 T cell receptor beta chains came from one sample sequenced in a study of CD8+CD57+ T cells in acquired aplastic anemia. Genomic DNA acted as the template from which TCR beta VDJ combination and CDR3 sequence profiling were carried out. TCRdb passed the reads through MiXCR, listing each CDR3 protein once. The sample yields 150,000 to 200,000 distinct CDR3 sequences, about 64% seen once. Sequenced input: sorted CD4+, CD8+, or CD8+CD57+ T cells (not recorded which) from PBMCs. The receptor source for this set is a human donor in good health.

This clonotype was detected ten times or more. V and J are TRBV11-1 and TRBJ1-1; D is unresolved. V was clipped by 7 bases and J by 0 bases, with 6 bases between them. The CDR3 runs to 12 residues. Germline lookup yields CDR1 SGHAT and CDR2 FQDESV (reference sequence). The CDR3 sequence is CASTPMNTEAFF. The CDR3 DNA is TGTGCCAGCACCCCAATGAACACTGAAGCTTTCTTT. Based on the CDR3 plus reference TRBV11-1 and TRBJ1-1, the full variable domain is EAEVAQSPRYKITEKSQAVAFWCDPISGHATLYWYRQILGQGPELLVQFQDESVVDDSQLPKDRFSAERLKGVDSTLKIQPAELGDSAMYLCASTPMNTEAFFGQGTRLTVV.

Notes on this clonotype: Its ends do not fully match the called genes, so a read error is possible. The J gene is TRBJ1-5, the V gene TRBV20-1, with 11 bases that match TRBD1. The CDR3 is 12 residues long. Germline CDR1 reads DFQATT; CDR2 reads SNEGSKA (reference sequence). The CDR3 DNA reads TGCAGTGCCGACCGGGGCGGGACAGGGGGACCGTTT. Translating it yields CSADRGGTGGPF.

The J gene is TRBJ2-1, the V gene TRBV20-1, with 14 bases identical to TRBD2. Germline CDR1 reads DFQATT; CDR2 reads SNEGSKA (reference sequence). The CDR3 loop spans 18 amino acids. V was clipped by 3 bases and J by 0 bases; unmatched bases: 7. In nucleotides, the CDR3 is TGCAGTGCTAGGGTCGGACTAGCGGGAGGTTCCTCCTACAATGAGCAGTTCTTC. As protein: CSARVGLAGGSSYNEQFF.